This paragraph reports one T cell receptor beta chain. What this receptor recognizes is not known. No quality values exist for individual bases; no much larger clone is one base distant. The germline V gene supplies CDR1 SGHVS and CDR2 FQNEAQ. V lost 5 bases and J lost 3 bases, and the count of bases not matched to a germline gene is 7. CDR3 length: 15 amino acids, cysteine to phenylalanine. Only the CDR3 DNA stays, 45 bases, in frame from base 1. The collaborating institutions used their own protocols to collect whole blood in K2EDTA tubes. For TCRbeta analysis, collaborators shipped samples in one of three forms: frozen whole blood, isolated PBMCs, or DNA extracted from either of those sample types. The data belong to a study of blood T cell repertoires in COVID-19 (dated by TCRdb to 2019 to 2021). Broadly, across the study: Samples covering the acute and convalescent phases of COVID-19 were provided by collaborators in the United States, Italy and Spain. Where available, HLA class I and class II types were taken from metadata supplied by the sample provider and were not determined by assay-based typing. The repertoires were released in a freely available public database meant as a resource for research on the immune response to SARS-CoV-2. The dataset comprised deeply sampled blood TCRbeta repertoires from subjects exposed to, actively infected with, or recovered from COVID-19. A de-identified subject ID, COVID-19 status, age in years and sex were almost always included in the sample metadata. Samples were obtained from the ongoing ImmuneRACE study (first 160 participants) and from 1,200 or so subjects provided by 6 global collaborators. The prospective study material was composed of cDNA or gDNA derived from T cells, B-cell-depleted T cells, or PBMCs.

What the work shows at the level of the full study, not this receptor alone: The quantity of clinical and demographic metadata differed by source and by participant and was supplied without curation.

The immunoSEQ Assay, a bias-controlled multiplex PCR, was used to amplify TCRbeta CDR3 regions from genomic DNA. As for the authors' bioinformatics: Nucleated cell counts per sample were estimated from amplification of reference gene primers within the assay. Sequence reads were collapsed and filtered to measure the absolute abundance of every unique TCRbeta CDR3 rearrangement. For each sample, productive Simpson clonality was calculated as the square root of Simpson's diversity index over productive rearrangements. The immuneACCESS repertoire file appears here via TCRdb, limited to in-frame rearrangements. These files lack a portion of the clones; in checked studies, under half of the deficit traces to unresolved V genes, and the cause of the others is not known. V and J calls and clone size are as listed in that table; D and trimming were resolved from the DNA. The sample yields about 180,000 clones; roughly 88% were counted once. The ten largest clones capture about 9.4% of the sample.

Sequenced input: peripheral blood. This clonotype originated in an elderly woman with acute or convalescent COVID-19. The V and J genes are TRBV7-8 and TRBJ2-7; a stretch of 10 junction bases matches TRBD1. Read as DNA, the sequence is TGTGCCAGCAGCCCTAGGACAGGGGGGATCTACGAGCAGTACTTC. Its protein reads: CASSPRTGGIYEQYF.